This T cell receptor beta chain is drawn from a study of Ad26.COV2.S vaccination and SARS-CoV-2 variants. On the study more broadly: A participant enrolled in the COV1001 Ad26.COV2.S trial arm provided the sample.

As to treatment: about 20 received Ad26.COV2.S at low or high dose, single or two shots; several received placebo; per-sample allocation not given. After the first vaccine or placebo injection, samples were drawn on day 63. Vaccination used an Ad26 vector expressing Wuhan-strain SARS-CoV-2 spike. The germline gives CDR1 SGHDT, CDR2 YYEEEE. V dropped 4 bases and J dropped 5; count of bases not matched to a gene: 9. The CDR3 sequence is 16 residues long. A single count supports this clone. What it binds is not known. General study results and limits: Participants given vaccine showed non-spike TCR breadth similar to that of placebo recipients. Ad26.COV2.S recipients had broader spike-specific TCRs (P = 0.0014).

Here immunoSEQ multiplex PCR was the method, and the copy in TCRdb shows in-frame clones only, minus some. This table holds about 350,000 clones, about nine tenths found once. Sequenced material: peripheral blood, taken in a trial of Ad26.COV2.S vaccine versus placebo. The chain combines TRBV5-6 with TRBJ2-1; 10 bases align to TRBD2. The receptor was derived from a person between 18 and 65 years old who received the Ad26.COV2.S COVID-19 vaccine or a placebo. This CDR3 is CASSQYLAGGDNEQFF. CDR3 bases: TGTGCCAGCAGCCAATACTTAGCGGGGGGTGACAATGAGCAGTTCTTC.